The clone carrying this TCR beta chain is classed as medium-sized. Its antigen is currently unknown. Cyclophosphamide on days +3 and +4 followed busulfan-fludarabine conditioning and a marrow graft. The sample comes from a study of T cells after posttransplantation cyclophosphamide. Study-level results: Tissue-infiltrating T cells from skin or gut overlapped little with blood T cells.

The germline V and J ends were trimmed by 0 bases and 4 bases, with 3 bases remaining between them. The germline gives CDR1 ENHRY, CDR2 SYGVKD. CDR3 size: 12 residues. The repertoire was sequenced with immunoSEQ multiplex PCR; TCRdb's copy has only in-frame clones and lacks some. This sample shows about 1,900 clones and no singletons; approximately 22% rests with the ten largest. The sample in question was PBMCs, obtained 86 days after allogeneic stem cell transplant with posttransplant cyclophosphamide. The genes are TRBV10-3 and TRBJ2-5; D not resolved. The TCR originated in a female patient aged 60 to 70 who received an allogeneic stem cell transplant from a related donor and was CMV-positive. The graft donor may have given rise to some T cells. This CDR3 reads CAISESRETQYF. The DNA of the CDR3 is TGTGCCATCAGTGAGTCCCGAGAGACCCAGTACTTC.